These T cell receptor beta chains were read from a single sample in a study of T-cell memory formation after mild COVID-19. TCRdb recomputed calls from the 5' RACE reads with MiXCR, one row per CDR3 protein. The data show about 180,000 distinct CDR3 sequences, 16% seen once. Sequenced sample: PBMCs or a T cell subset sorted from them (not recorded which). The receptors shown here come from an adult woman who had mild COVID-19 (a few samples of this study predate the infection). Cell type and time point are not known. Both conserved end residues are part of each CDR3. Each record gives: CDR3 length, V gene, CDR3 protein.

len: 14; v_gene: TRBV6-5; CDR3aa: CASRAGGGTGELFF
len: 15; v_gene: TRBV7-9; CDR3aa: CASSSGRGGAGELFF
len: 21; v_gene: TRBV3-1; CDR3aa: CASSQDPPRQATSYSTDTQYF
len: 14; v_gene: TRBV3-1; CDR3aa: CASSHGQGNSPLHF
len: 16; v_gene: TRBV29-1; CDR3aa: CSVEDPTGYGSYEQYF
len: 15; v_gene: TRBV12-3/TRBV12-4; CDR3aa: CASSLRPVTTGELFF
len: 11; v_gene: TRBV7-9; CDR3aa: CASSSSGTQYF
len: 11; v_gene: TRBV7-2; CDR3aa: CASSPTYGYTF
len: 16; v_gene: TRBV12-3/TRBV12-4; CDR3aa: CASSWASGQTNTEAFF
len: 15; v_gene: TRBV20-1; CDR3aa: CSAGLRGGGTDTQYF
len: 15; v_gene: TRBV3-1; CDR3aa: CASSQERLAGYEQYF
len: 13; v_gene: TRBV12-3/TRBV12-4; CDR3aa: CASSPLQGSGYTF
len: 15; v_gene: TRBV6-2/TRBV6-3; CDR3aa: CASSYGSTHTGELFF
len: 12; v_gene: TRBV7-9; CDR3aa: CASSANNYEQYF
len: 15; v_gene: TRBV24-1; CDR3aa: CATSDPGQFQETQYF
len: 14; v_gene: TRBV30; CDR3aa: CAWRGESSTDTQYF
len: 16; v_gene: TRBV4-3; CDR3aa: CASSQDLLAGKFGQYF